These T cell receptor beta chains were read from a single sample in a study of cytomegalovirus exposure and HLA in healthy donors. The assay was immunoSEQ multiplex PCR, and TCRdb's table has in-frame clones only and misses some. The sample yields 150,000 to 200,000 clones, over 75% seen once. Specimen: PBMCs. The source of these receptors is a woman aged 45 to 65 in good health and CMV-seropositive. Each CDR3 is given with its conserved first and last residue. Each record gives: J gene, CDR3 length, V gene, clone size, D gene, CDR3 protein, CDR3 DNA. A D gene is named only where the DNA matches it firmly. Rows may omit the clone size; those that give it use once, few, many or a size class.

j_call: TRBJ1-5
cdr3_length: 15
v_call: TRBV2
clone_size: NA
d_call: TRBD1
cdr3_aa: CASSRLQGGNQPQHF
cdr3_nt: TGTGCCAGCAGTCGGCTACAGGGGGGCAATCAGCCCCAGCATTTT

j_call: TRBJ2-3
cdr3_length: 17
v_call: TRBV5-4
clone_size: NA
d_call: TRBD2
cdr3_aa: CASSLASAGGWADTQYF
cdr3_nt: TGTGCCAGCAGCTTGGCCTCAGCGGGGGGGTGGGCAGATACGCAGTATTTT

j_call: TRBJ2-3
cdr3_length: 22
v_call: TRBV29-1
clone_size: NA
d_call: NA
cdr3_aa: CSTEGVVVKGRPFEDFADTQYF
cdr3_nt: TGCAGCACCGAGGGGGTTGTGGTAAAAGGGCGCCCTTTTGAAGATTTTGCAGATACGCAGTATTTT

j_call: TRBJ1-1
cdr3_length: 12
v_call: TRBV7-9
clone_size: NA
d_call: TRBD1
cdr3_aa: CASSNRDRGSFF
cdr3_nt: TGTGCCAGCAGCAACCGGGACAGGGGATCTTTCTTT

j_call: TRBJ2-3
cdr3_length: 15
v_call: TRBV6-5
clone_size: once
d_call: NA
cdr3_aa: CASSYSFDSSDTQYF
cdr3_nt: TGTGCCAGCAGTTACTCCTTTGATAGTTCAGATACGCAGTATTTT

j_call: TRBJ1-2
cdr3_length: 13
v_call: TRBV19
clone_size: NA
d_call: NA
cdr3_aa: CASTRQNLRGYTF
cdr3_nt: TGTGCCAGTACCCGACAGAACTTGCGTGGCTACACCTTC

j_call: TRBJ1-4
cdr3_length: 16
v_call: TRBV5-6
clone_size: NA
d_call: NA
cdr3_aa: CASSLIQGATNEKLFF
cdr3_nt: TGTGCCAGCAGCCTTATACAGGGAGCAACTAATGAAAAACTGTTTTTT

j_call: TRBJ1-2
cdr3_length: 12
v_call: TRBV19
clone_size: NA
d_call: TRBD1
cdr3_aa: CASGDRGYGYTF
cdr3_nt: TGTGCCAGCGGGGACAGAGGCTATGGCTACACCTTC

j_call: TRBJ2-4
cdr3_length: 19
v_call: TRBV6-1
clone_size: NA
d_call: NA
cdr3_aa: CASSEARAGGTGAKNIQYF
cdr3_nt: TGTGCCAGCAGTGAAGCACGAGCAGGAGGGACCGGAGCCAAAAACATTCAGTACTTC

j_call: TRBJ2-1
cdr3_length: 13
v_call: TRBV4-1
clone_size: NA
d_call: NA
cdr3_aa: CASSQSGTYEQFF
cdr3_nt: TGCGCCAGCAGCCAGTCCGGGACATATGAGCAGTTCTTC

j_call: TRBJ1-3
cdr3_length: 14
v_call: TRBV4-2
clone_size: few
d_call: NA
cdr3_aa: CASSQAEQGNTIYF
cdr3_nt: TGTGCCAGCAGCCAAGCGGAGCAGGGAAACACCATATATTTT

j_call: TRBJ1-4
cdr3_length: 15
v_call: TRBV9
clone_size: NA
d_call: TRBD1
cdr3_aa: CASSVIGTGNEKLFF
cdr3_nt: TGTGCCAGCAGCGTGATTGGGACAGGAAATGAAAAACTGTTTTTT

j_call: TRBJ2-3
cdr3_length: 14
v_call: TRBV2
clone_size: NA
d_call: TRBD2
cdr3_aa: CASRTAGGADTQYF
cdr3_nt: TGTGCCAGCAGAACAGCGGGAGGGGCAGATACGCAGTATTTT

j_call: TRBJ2-7
cdr3_length: 14
v_call: TRBV5-5
clone_size: NA
d_call: NA
cdr3_aa: CASSFDRTHYEQYF
cdr3_nt: TGTGCCAGCAGTTTTGACAGGACCCACTACGAGCAGTACTTC

j_call: TRBJ2-6
cdr3_length: 16
v_call: TRBV7-9
clone_size: NA
d_call: NA
cdr3_aa: CASSLSMGLWANVLTF
cdr3_nt: TGTGCCAGCAGCTTATCCATGGGGCTGTGGGCCAACGTCCTGACTTTC

j_call: TRBJ2-7
cdr3_length: 15
v_call: TRBV2
clone_size: NA
d_call: TRBD2
cdr3_aa: CASSASSGGIYEQYF
cdr3_nt: TGTGCCAGCAGTGCGTCTAGCGGGGGGATTTACGAGCAGTACTTC

j_call: TRBJ1-2
cdr3_length: 14
v_call: TRBV1
clone_size: NA
d_call: NA
cdr3_aa: CTSSQDQQGYGYTF
cdr3_nt: TGCACCAGCAGCCAAGATCAGCAGGGGTATGGCTACACCTTC

j_call: TRBJ2-1
cdr3_length: 15
v_call: TRBV5-6
clone_size: NA
d_call: TRBD2
cdr3_aa: CASSVIAGAYNEQFF
cdr3_nt: TGTGCCAGCAGCGTTATAGCGGGGGCCTACAATGAGCAGTTCTTC

j_call: TRBJ1-1
cdr3_length: 16
v_call: TRBV6-1
clone_size: NA
d_call: TRBD1
cdr3_aa: CASSGTHGTGEGEAFF
cdr3_nt: TGTGCCAGCAGTGGTACCCACGGGACAGGGGAGGGTGAAGCTTTCTTT

j_call: TRBJ2-1
cdr3_length: 14
v_call: TRBV6-6
clone_size: once
d_call: NA
cdr3_aa: CASSNVGGYNEQFF
cdr3_nt: TGTGCCAGCAGTAACGTCGGGGGATACAATGAGCAGTTCTTC